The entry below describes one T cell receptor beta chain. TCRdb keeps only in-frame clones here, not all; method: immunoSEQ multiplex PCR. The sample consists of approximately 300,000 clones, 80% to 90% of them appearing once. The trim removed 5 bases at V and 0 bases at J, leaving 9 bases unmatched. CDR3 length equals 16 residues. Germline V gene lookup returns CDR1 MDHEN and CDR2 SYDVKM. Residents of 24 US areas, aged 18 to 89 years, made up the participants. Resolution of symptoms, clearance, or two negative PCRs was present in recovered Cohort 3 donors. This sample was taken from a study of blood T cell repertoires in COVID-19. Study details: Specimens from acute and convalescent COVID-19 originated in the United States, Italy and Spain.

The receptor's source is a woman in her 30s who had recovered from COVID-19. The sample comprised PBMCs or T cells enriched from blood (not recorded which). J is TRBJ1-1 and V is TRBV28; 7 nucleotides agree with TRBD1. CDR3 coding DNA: TGTGCCAGCAGTCTCGACAGGGACGCTATGAACACTGAAGCTTTCTTT. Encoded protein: CASSLDRDAMNTEAFF.